The rows below give T cell receptor beta chains drawn from one sample of a study of cytomegalovirus exposure and HLA in healthy donors. TCRdb keeps only in-frame clones here, not all; method: immunoSEQ multiplex PCR. Of around 140,000 clones detected, 60% to 85% appear once; the ten largest clones hold approximately 1.8%. Input material: PBMCs. The receptors originated from a female donor in good health and CMV-seropositive. Each CDR3 is given with its conserved first and last residue. The D gene is left open where the match is weak. Clone size is not always given. Where it is, it says once, few, many or a class for expanded clones.

j_gene: TRBJ2-7; v_gene: TRBV19; abundance: few; d_gene: TRBD1; CDR3nt: TGTGCCAGTACCCCGGCAGGGGGCTACGAGCAGTACTTC; CDR3aa: CASTPAGGYEQYF
j_gene: TRBJ2-5; v_gene: TRBV4-2; abundance: -; d_gene: -; CDR3nt: TGTGCCAGCAGCCAAGATTTGGCGGACCAAGAGACCCAGTACTTC; CDR3aa: CASSQDLADQETQYF
j_gene: TRBJ1-2; v_gene: TRBV5-6; abundance: -; d_gene: TRBD1; CDR3nt: TGTGCCAGCAGAGGGACAGGGAAGGGAGATGGCTACACCTTC; CDR3aa: CASRGTGKGDGYTF
j_gene: TRBJ1-6; v_gene: TRBV5-1; abundance: -; d_gene: -; CDR3nt: TGCGCCAGCAGCTTGGATGCGTTGAATTCACCCCTCCACTTT; CDR3aa: CASSLDALNSPLHF
j_gene: TRBJ2-1; v_gene: TRBV6-1; abundance: -; d_gene: TRBD2; CDR3nt: TGTGCCAGCAGTGAACCGGGAGGGCCCAATGAGCAGTTCTTC; CDR3aa: CASSEPGGPNEQFF
j_gene: TRBJ2-7; v_gene: TRBV28; abundance: -; d_gene: -; CDR3nt: TGTGCCACAGGGGTTGGCTCCTACGAGCAGTACTTC; CDR3aa: CATGVGSYEQYF
j_gene: TRBJ1-1; v_gene: TRBV18; abundance: -; d_gene: TRBD1; CDR3nt: TGTGCCAGCTCACTCGACAGGGTCGAAGCTTTCTTT; CDR3aa: CASSLDRVEAFF
j_gene: TRBJ1-2; v_gene: TRBV10-3; abundance: -; d_gene: TRBD1; CDR3nt: TGTGCCATCAGGCTGGGACAGGGGTACGACTACACCTTC; CDR3aa: CAIRLGQGYDYTF
j_gene: TRBJ1-1; v_gene: TRBV19; abundance: -; d_gene: -; CDR3nt: TGTGCCAGTAGTTCTTTTGGGCAGCACCCCATGAACACTGAAGCTTTCTTT; CDR3aa: CASSSFGQHPMNTEAFF
j_gene: TRBJ1-5; v_gene: TRBV10-3; abundance: few; d_gene: TRBD1; CDR3nt: TGTGCCATCGGGACAGCTAGCAATCAGCCCCAGCATTTT; CDR3aa: CAIGTASNQPQHF
j_gene: TRBJ1-1; v_gene: TRBV18; abundance: -; d_gene: -; CDR3nt: TGTGCCAGCTCACCACTTCAGTTGAACACTGAAGCTTTCTTT; CDR3aa: CASSPLQLNTEAFF
j_gene: TRBJ2-1; v_gene: TRBV25-1; abundance: -; d_gene: -; CDR3nt: TGTGCCAGCAGTGAATCCAGCGGCGACTACAATGAGCAGTTCTTC; CDR3aa: CASSESSGDYNEQFF
j_gene: TRBJ2-7; v_gene: TRBV5-4; abundance: -; d_gene: TRBD2; CDR3nt: TGTGCCAGCAGCTTGGGACTAGCGAGGGAGCAGTACTTC; CDR3aa: CASSLGLAREQYF
j_gene: TRBJ2-2; v_gene: TRBV2; abundance: -; d_gene: -; CDR3nt: TGTGCCAGCGGAAAGGGGATTTTGACCGGGGAGCTGTTTTTT; CDR3aa: CASGKGILTGELFF
j_gene: TRBJ2-7; v_gene: TRBV7-9; abundance: -; d_gene: -; CDR3nt: TGTGCCAGCAGCTTATGGGGCTTAAGCTCCTACGAGCAGTACTTC; CDR3aa: CASSLWGLSSYEQYF
j_gene: TRBJ2-7; v_gene: TRBV6-5; abundance: -; d_gene: -; CDR3nt: TGTGCCAGCAGTTTATCTCACCTCGGCTACGAGCAGTACTTC; CDR3aa: CASSLSHLGYEQYF
j_gene: TRBJ2-5; v_gene: TRBV4-1; abundance: -; d_gene: -; CDR3nt: TGCGCCAGCAGCCAGTTAATTTCCGGGGAGACCCAGTACTTC; CDR3aa: CASSQLISGETQYF
j_gene: TRBJ2-7; v_gene: TRBV7-7; abundance: -; d_gene: -; CDR3nt: TGTGCCAGCAGCTTGGACAGAAGCTCCTACGAGCAGTACTTC; CDR3aa: CASSLDRSSYEQYF
j_gene: TRBJ2-1; v_gene: TRBV11-2; abundance: -; d_gene: -; CDR3nt: TGTGCCAGCAGCTTAGATCTCCGGGGTGAGCAGTTCTTC; CDR3aa: CASSLDLRGEQFF
j_gene: TRBJ2-1; v_gene: TRBV28; abundance: -; d_gene: -; CDR3nt: TGTGCCAGCAGTTCGAGGGACTACAATGAGCAGTTCTTC; CDR3aa: CASSSRDYNEQFF
j_gene: TRBJ2-1; v_gene: TRBV2; abundance: once; d_gene: -; CDR3nt: TGTGCCAGCAGTGAGGCCCCCCTAGGAGTAACTAACAATGAGCAGTTCTTC; CDR3aa: CASSEAPLGVTNNEQFF
j_gene: TRBJ2-2; v_gene: TRBV9; abundance: -; d_gene: TRBD2; CDR3nt: TGTGCCAGCAGCGTAGCCAGCGGGAGAACCGGGGAGCTGTTTTTT; CDR3aa: CASSVASGRTGELFF
j_gene: TRBJ1-4; v_gene: TRBV27; abundance: -; d_gene: -; CDR3nt: TGTGCCAGCAGTTTCAGGGCGAATGAAAAACTGTTTTTT; CDR3aa: CASSFRANEKLFF
j_gene: TRBJ1-2; v_gene: TRBV27; abundance: -; d_gene: TRBD1; CDR3nt: TGTGCCAGCAAAACTCTTTGGACAGGGGGAGAAGTTAGCTATGGCTACCCCTTC; CDR3aa: CASKTLWTGGEVSYGYPF
j_gene: TRBJ1-6; v_gene: TRBV7-9; abundance: -; d_gene: TRBD1; CDR3nt: TGTGCCAGCAGGTACGCGGGACAGGCAAGCTCCTATAATTCACCCCTCCACTTT; CDR3aa: CASRYAGQASSYNSPLHF
j_gene: TRBJ1-3; v_gene: TRBV30; abundance: -; d_gene: -; CDR3nt: TGTGCCTGGAGGGCAGGGCCCGGAAACACCATATATTTT; CDR3aa: CAWRAGPGNTIYF
j_gene: TRBJ2-7; v_gene: TRBV30; abundance: -; d_gene: -; CDR3nt: TGTGCCTGGAGGGGGGCTACCTCTTCCTACGAGCAGTACTTC; CDR3aa: CAWRGATSSYEQYF
j_gene: TRBJ1-6; v_gene: TRBV15; abundance: -; d_gene: -; CDR3nt: TGTGCCACCAGCAGAGACAGGGGTGATTCACCCCTCCACTTT; CDR3aa: CATSRDRGDSPLHF
j_gene: TRBJ1-1; v_gene: TRBV2; abundance: -; d_gene: -; CDR3nt: TGTGCCAGCAGAATCGGCGGGACTGAAGCTTTCTTT; CDR3aa: CASRIGGTEAFF
j_gene: TRBJ2-3; v_gene: TRBV28; abundance: -; d_gene: TRBD2; CDR3nt: TGTGCCAGCAGTCCCTCGGGACTAGCGATATCTAGCACAGATACGCAGTATTTT; CDR3aa: CASSPSGLAISSTDTQYF
j_gene: TRBJ2-7; v_gene: TRBV13; abundance: -; d_gene: -; CDR3nt: TGTGCCAGCAGCATACAGGGCTACGAGCAGTACTTC; CDR3aa: CASSIQGYEQYF
j_gene: TRBJ2-5; v_gene: TRBV30; abundance: -; d_gene: -; CDR3nt: TGTGCCTGGAGTGTATTTTGGGGGCGAGAGCAGTACTTC; CDR3aa: CAWSVFWGREQYF
j_gene: TRBJ2-7; v_gene: TRBV27; abundance: -; d_gene: TRBD1; CDR3nt: TGTGCCAGCAGTTTATCCTCTGGACAGGACCCTACGGACTTC; CDR3aa: CASSLSSGQDPTDF
j_gene: TRBJ1-1; v_gene: TRBV6-5; abundance: -; d_gene: -; CDR3nt: TGTGCCAGCAGCCCAGGGTGGGCACAGAACACTGAAGCTTTCTTT; CDR3aa: CASSPGWAQNTEAFF
j_gene: TRBJ2-1; v_gene: TRBV10-3; abundance: -; d_gene: TRBD1; CDR3nt: TGTGCCATCAGTGAAGCGTCAGGGGGTTTGAATGAGCAGTTCTTC; CDR3aa: CAISEASGGLNEQFF
j_gene: TRBJ2-7; v_gene: TRBV11-3; abundance: -; d_gene: -; CDR3nt: TGTGCCAGCAGCCCGAGCACAGGGAGCCACGAGCAGTACTTC; CDR3aa: CASSPSTGSHEQYF
j_gene: TRBJ1-2; v_gene: TRBV29-1; abundance: once; d_gene: -; CDR3nt: TGCAGCCCCCCAAGGGGCACCAGTAACTATGGCTACACCTTC; CDR3aa: CSPPRGTSNYGYTF
j_gene: TRBJ2-1; v_gene: TRBV6-5; abundance: -; d_gene: -; CDR3nt: TGTGCCAGCAGATCGCACCGGGACATGAACAATGAGCAGTTCTTC; CDR3aa: CASRSHRDMNNEQFF
j_gene: TRBJ1-6; v_gene: TRBV19; abundance: -; d_gene: -; CDR3nt: TGTGCCAGTAGTTCGGGTCCTTACTCCCTCGGGTCACCCCTCCACTTT; CDR3aa: CASSSGPYSLGSPLHF
j_gene: TRBJ2-6; v_gene: TRBV5-1; abundance: -; d_gene: -; CDR3nt: TGCGCCAGCAGCTTGGGGCACTCTGGGGCCAACGTCCTGACTTTC; CDR3aa: CASSLGHSGANVLTF
j_gene: TRBJ2-3; v_gene: TRBV5-6; abundance: -; d_gene: TRBD2; CDR3nt: TGTGCCAGCAGCTCCCCTCTCGTAGCGGGGGGAATAGATACGCAGTATTTT; CDR3aa: CASSSPLVAGGIDTQYF
j_gene: TRBJ1-5; v_gene: TRBV2; abundance: once; d_gene: -; CDR3nt: TGTGCCAGCAGTGAAAGACGAACAGGAGGGCAGCCCCAGCATTTT; CDR3aa: CASSERRTGGQPQHF
j_gene: TRBJ2-7; v_gene: TRBV18; abundance: once; d_gene: -; CDR3nt: TGTGCCAGCTCACCACCTGGCGGTTACGAGCAGTACTTC; CDR3aa: CASSPPGGYEQYF
j_gene: TRBJ2-3; v_gene: TRBV2; abundance: -; d_gene: TRBD2; CDR3nt: TGTGCCAGCAGTTCTCCGAGGACTAGCGGGGGAACCACAGATACGCAGTATTTT; CDR3aa: CASSSPRTSGGTTDTQYF
j_gene: TRBJ2-3; v_gene: TRBV6-5; abundance: -; d_gene: TRBD2; CDR3nt: TGTGGGTCGCGGGGGAGCCCCCCGACAGATACGCAGTATTTT; CDR3aa: CGSRGSPPTDTQYF
j_gene: TRBJ2-6; v_gene: TRBV2; abundance: -; d_gene: -; CDR3nt: TGTGCCAGCAGTCCAGAACGTGGGGGGTTTGGGGCCAACGTCCTGACTTTC; CDR3aa: CASSPERGGFGANVLTF
j_gene: TRBJ2-1; v_gene: TRBV5-4; abundance: -; d_gene: TRBD2; CDR3nt: TGTGCCAGCAGCTTGGGCGGGAGCTCCTACAATGAGCAGTTCTTC; CDR3aa: CASSLGGSSYNEQFF
j_gene: TRBJ2-7; v_gene: TRBV19; abundance: -; d_gene: TRBD2; CDR3nt: TGTGCCAGTAGTATAGGGAGCGGGAGCTCCTACGAGCAGTACTTC; CDR3aa: CASSIGSGSSYEQYF
j_gene: TRBJ2-5; v_gene: TRBV5-1; abundance: few; d_gene: TRBD2; CDR3nt: TGCGCCAGCAGCTACGGACTAGCGGGAGGCCTCCAAGAGACCCAGTACTTC; CDR3aa: CASSYGLAGGLQETQYF
j_gene: TRBJ1-3; v_gene: TRBV18; abundance: -; d_gene: -; CDR3nt: TGTGCCAGCTCACCGACATTGGCAGCTTCTGGAAACACCATATATTTT; CDR3aa: CASSPTLAASGNTIYF
j_gene: TRBJ1-5; v_gene: TRBV27; abundance: -; d_gene: -; CDR3nt: TGTGCCAGCAGTTCAGACAGTAGCAATCAGCCCCAGCATTTT; CDR3aa: CASSSDSSNQPQHF
j_gene: TRBJ2-1; v_gene: TRBV9; abundance: once; d_gene: -; CDR3nt: TGTGCCAGCAGCCCCCTCGAGGGGTCGGGAGTGAATGAGCAGTTCTTC; CDR3aa: CASSPLEGSGVNEQFF
j_gene: TRBJ2-1; v_gene: TRBV2; abundance: -; d_gene: TRBD2; CDR3nt: TGTGCCAGCGGGGGAGGGGCCGTCAATGAGCAGTTCTTC; CDR3aa: CASGGGAVNEQFF
j_gene: TRBJ2-1; v_gene: TRBV5-1; abundance: -; d_gene: TRBD2; CDR3nt: TGCGCCAGCAGCTTCCGGGAGGGCGATGAGCAGTTCTTC; CDR3aa: CASSFREGDEQFF